This TCR beta chain derives from a study of cytomegalovirus exposure and HLA in healthy donors. 13 Jbeta primers and 60 Vbeta primers were used for the PCR. Assay: immunoSEQ multiplex PCR; the TCRdb copy retains only in-frame clones and omits some. In the table there are about 160,000 clones, 82% of which are singletons. This CDR3 is 15 amino acids long. Germline V gene data show CDR1 as MNHEY and CDR2 as SMNVEV (reference sequence). Turning to this clone: Its specificity is unknown.

Donors were ostensibly healthy at sampling, although undocumented immune exposures were probable. Study results and caveats: Researchers reported that a few CMV-associated chains were confirmed in vitro as CMV antigen-specific. An analysis was carried out at a later point. It showed that HLA-associated TCR beta chains were more clonally expanded than equally common non-associated chains. Earlier findings revealed that most TCR beta V segments proved productive either about 87% or about 30% of the time.

The V call is TRBV27, the J call TRBJ2-5, with 12 bases that match TRBD1. The J call may be wrong; the DNA end is better matched by TRBJ2-7. The sequence was obtained from a girl between 10 and 17 years old in good health and CMV-seropositive. Sequenced sample: PBMCs. The CDR3 sequence is CASSLGTGGTYEQYF. In nucleotides, the CDR3 is TGTGCCAGCAGTTTAGGGACAGGGGGCACCTACGAGCAGTACTTC.